These 5 T cell receptor beta chains originate from one sample sequenced in a study of early T cells in non-severe SARS-CoV-2 infection. TCRdb re-analysed the 5' RACE reads in MiXCR, keeping a single row per CDR3 protein. The data show some 96,000 distinct CDR3 sequences, with around 14% seen just once and 2% to 2.5% held by the top ten. Sequenced material: whole blood. Receptors were obtained from an adult who was a healthcare worker with PCR-confirmed SARS-CoV-2 infection or an uninfected control (not recorded which).

This clonotype was detected many times. The gene calls are TRBV2 and TRBJ1-2, with D perhaps matching TRBD1 (5 bases). V was trimmed by 6 bases and J by 5 bases, leaving 10 bases between them. The germline V gene encodes CDR1 SNHLY and CDR2 FYNNEI. The CDR3 has 12 amino acids. CDR3 amino acids: CASRQESYGYTF. The CDR3 bases are TGTGCCAGCAGACAGGAAAGTTATGGCTACACCTTC.

This clonotype was observed at least ten times. The chain carries TRBV5-4 and TRBJ2-7, with 7 bases that match TRBD1. The V gene's germline CDR1 is SGHNT and CDR2 YYREEE (reference sequence). This CDR3 is 15 amino acids long. V gave up 4 bases and J gave up 2 bases; unmatched junction bases: 9. CDR3: CASSPLPGQTYEQYF. CDR3 nucleotide sequence: TGTGCCAGCAGCCCCCTACCGGGACAGACCTACGAGCAGTACTTC. Filled out from reference TRBV5-4 and TRBJ2-7, the complete variable domain reads ETGVTQSPTHLIKTRGQQVTLRCSSQSGHNTVSWYQQALGQGPQFIFQYYREEENGRGNFPPRFSGLQFPNYSSELNVNALELDDSALYLCASSPLPGQTYEQYFGPGTRLTVT.

This clonotype occurred many times. The chain recombines TRBV12-3 or TRBV12-4 with TRBJ1-6; D gene ambiguous. V lost 3 bases, J lost 7 bases, and 10 bases lay in between. The CDR3 totals 14 residues. CDR3 DNA: TGTGCCAGCAGTTTGGCGACGGGAAATTCACCCCTCCACTTT. Translated: CASSLATGNSPLHF.

Ten or more counts support this clonotype. This chain uses TRBV29-1 with TRBJ1-2; D unresolved. Germline V lookup: CDR1 SQVTM, CDR2 ANQGSEA. The CDR3 is 11 residues long. Deletions cut 4 bases from V and 3 bases from J, with 6 bases between. This CDR3 is CSVAGDYGYTF. In nucleotides, the CDR3 is TGCAGCGTTGCAGGCGACTATGGCTACACCTTC.

In its sample, this clonotype was seen many times. J is TRBJ1-5 and V is TRBV27; D is unclear. Trimming pared 3 bases from V and 1 base from J, leaving 4 bases between. CDR3 length equals 13 residues. The V gene's germline CDR1 is MNHEY and CDR2 SMNVEV (reference sequence). The DNA for the CDR3 is TGTGCCAGCAGTTTGTTGAGCAATCAGCCCCAGCATTTT. It translates to CASSLLSNQPQHF.